This T cell receptor beta chain appears in the sequencing data of a study of post-analysis software for immune sequencing data. Notes on the study in general: The five TRBV segments detected at higher frequency in patients than in controls included TRBV5-6, TRBV5-1 and TRBV20-1. People with multiple sclerosis had a significantly lower normalized Chao1 diversity than controls did.

To note about this clonotype: Its target is not known.

The authors incorporated unique molecular identifiers into the TCR beta cDNA libraries. It was from roughly 1.1 to 9.2 million T cells that 450,000 to 550,000 cDNA molecules came. TCRdb processed the PCR reads anew with MiXCR; each CDR3 protein has one entry. The repertoire consists of about 620,000 distinct CDR3 sequences, with about 40% occurring once and the leading ten covering over 1.5%. Unmatched junction bases numbered 7, after V lost 7 bases and J lost 2 bases. This CDR3 has 14 amino acids. Germline lookup yields CDR1 DFQATT and CDR2 SNEGSKA (reference sequence). The sequenced material came from blood. This receptor was taken from a girl aged 10 to 17 with multiple sclerosis. J is TRBJ2-7 and V is TRBV20-1; 11 nucleotides line up with TRBD2. The CDR3 bases are TGCAGTGGGGGCCTAGCGGGAGGAACCTACGAGCAGTACTTC. It yields the protein CSGGLAGGTYEQYF.